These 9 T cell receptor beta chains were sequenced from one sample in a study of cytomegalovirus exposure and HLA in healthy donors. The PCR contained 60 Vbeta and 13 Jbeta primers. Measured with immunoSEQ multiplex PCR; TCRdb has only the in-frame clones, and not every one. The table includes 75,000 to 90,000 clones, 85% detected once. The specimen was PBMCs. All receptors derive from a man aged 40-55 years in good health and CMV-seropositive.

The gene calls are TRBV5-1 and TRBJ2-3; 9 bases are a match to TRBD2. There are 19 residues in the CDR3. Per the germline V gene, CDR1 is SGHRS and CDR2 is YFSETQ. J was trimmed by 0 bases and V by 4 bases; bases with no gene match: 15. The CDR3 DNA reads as TGCGCCAGCAGCCCCGGTGGTAGCGGGAGTCGAGGGAGCACAGATACGCAGTATTTT. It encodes CASSPGGSGSRGSTDTQYF.

The CDR3 sequence: CASSGQGNSPLHF. For the CDR3, the DNA is TGTGCCAGCAGTGGACAGGGGAATTCACCCCTCCACTTT. The rearrangement uses TRBV9 and TRBJ1-6, with 9 bases identical to TRBD1. Germline assignment: CDR1 SGDLS and CDR2 YYNGEE. The ends lost 5 bases at V and 7 bases at J; junction bases unmatched: 1. The CDR3 totals 13 residues.

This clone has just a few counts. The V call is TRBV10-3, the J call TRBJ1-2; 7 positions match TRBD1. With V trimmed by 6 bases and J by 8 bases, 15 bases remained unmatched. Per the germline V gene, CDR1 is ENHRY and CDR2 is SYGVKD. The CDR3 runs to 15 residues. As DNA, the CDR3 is TGTGCCATCAGCGCCGACAGGGCAATGGTGGAAGGCTACACCTTC. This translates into CAISADRAMVEGYTF.

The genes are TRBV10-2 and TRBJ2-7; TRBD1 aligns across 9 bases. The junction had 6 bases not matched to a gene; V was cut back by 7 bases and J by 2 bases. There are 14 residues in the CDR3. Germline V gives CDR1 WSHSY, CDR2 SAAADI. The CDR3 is CASIDRGKTYEQYF. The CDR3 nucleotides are TGCGCCAGCATCGACAGGGGGAAAACCTACGAGCAGTACTTC.

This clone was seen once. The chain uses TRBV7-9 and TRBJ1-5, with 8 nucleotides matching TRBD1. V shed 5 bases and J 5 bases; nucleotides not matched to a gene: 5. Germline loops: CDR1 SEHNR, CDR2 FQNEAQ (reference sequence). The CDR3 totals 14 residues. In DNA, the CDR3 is TGTGCCAGCAGCCCCGGGACAGGCTATCAGCCCCAGCATTTT. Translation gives CASSPGTGYQPQHF.

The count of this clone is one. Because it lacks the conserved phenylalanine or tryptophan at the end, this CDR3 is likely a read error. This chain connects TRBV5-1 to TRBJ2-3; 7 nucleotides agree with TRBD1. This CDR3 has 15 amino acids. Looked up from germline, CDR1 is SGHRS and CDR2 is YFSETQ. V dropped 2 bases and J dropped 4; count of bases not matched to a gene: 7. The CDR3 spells CASSFTGAGADTQYL. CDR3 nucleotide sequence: TGCGCCAGCAGCTTCACAGGGGCAGGGGCAGATACGCAGTATCTT.

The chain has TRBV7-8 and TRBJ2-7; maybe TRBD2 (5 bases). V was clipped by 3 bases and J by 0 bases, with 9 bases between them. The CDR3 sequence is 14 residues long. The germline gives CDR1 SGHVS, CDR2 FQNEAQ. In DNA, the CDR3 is TGTGCCAGCAGCTTGGGAAGCGGCTCCTACGAGCAGTACTTC. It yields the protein CASSLGSGSYEQYF.

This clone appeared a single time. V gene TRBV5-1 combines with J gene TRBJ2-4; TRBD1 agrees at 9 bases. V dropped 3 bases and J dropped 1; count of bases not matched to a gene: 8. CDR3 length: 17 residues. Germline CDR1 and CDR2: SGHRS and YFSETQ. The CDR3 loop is CASSYAGTGTAKNIQYF. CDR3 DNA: TGCGCCAGCAGCTACGCCGGGACAGGGACGGCCAAAAACATTCAGTACTTC.

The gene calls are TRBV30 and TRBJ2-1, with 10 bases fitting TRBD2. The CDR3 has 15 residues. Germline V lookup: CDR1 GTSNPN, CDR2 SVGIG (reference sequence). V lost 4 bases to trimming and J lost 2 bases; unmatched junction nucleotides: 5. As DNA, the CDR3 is TGTGCCTGGAACCAAGGGACTAGCGCCTACAATGAGCAGTTCTTC. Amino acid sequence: CAWNQGTSAYNEQFF.